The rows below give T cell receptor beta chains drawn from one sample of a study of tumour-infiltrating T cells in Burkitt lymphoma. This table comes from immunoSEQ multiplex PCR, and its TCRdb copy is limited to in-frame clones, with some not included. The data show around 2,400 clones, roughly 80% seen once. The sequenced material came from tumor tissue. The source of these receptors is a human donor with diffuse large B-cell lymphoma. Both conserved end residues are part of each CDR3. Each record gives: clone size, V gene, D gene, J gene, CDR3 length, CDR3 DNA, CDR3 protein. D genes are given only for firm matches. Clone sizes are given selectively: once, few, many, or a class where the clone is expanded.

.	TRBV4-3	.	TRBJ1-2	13	TGCGCCAGCAGCCAAGATAGTGCTGGGGGCTACACCTTC	CASSQDSAGGYTF
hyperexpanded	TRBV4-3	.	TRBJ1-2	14	TGCGCCAGCAGCCAAGACGGGTCCCGAAGGGGCTACACCTTC	CASSQDGSRRGYTF
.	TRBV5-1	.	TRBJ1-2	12	TGCGCCAGCAGCTCAGGCAACTATGGCTACACCTTC	CASSSGNYGYTF
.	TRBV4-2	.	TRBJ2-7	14	TGTGCCAGCAGCCAAGACGAGGGAATAAACGAGCAGTACTTC	CASSQDEGINEQYF
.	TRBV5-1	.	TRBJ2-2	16	TGCGCCAGCAGCTTGGAGGGGGTTACGAACACCGGGGAGCTGTTTTTT	CASSLEGVTNTGELFF
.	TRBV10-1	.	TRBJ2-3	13	TGCGCCAGCAGTGAGGGCCTTACAGATACGCAGTATTTT	CASSEGLTDTQYF
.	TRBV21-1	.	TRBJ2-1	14	TGTGCCAGCAGCAAAGGGACTAGCGGCAATGAGCAGTTCTTC	CASSKGTSGNEQFF
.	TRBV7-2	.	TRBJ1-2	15	TGTGCCAGCAGCTTAGGGGGGTGGGATTCTGGCGGCTACACCTTC	CASSLGGWDSGGYTF
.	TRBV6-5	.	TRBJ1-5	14	TGTGCCAGCAGCGAAGGGTATAGAGATCAGCCCCAGCATTTT	CASSEGYRDQPQHF
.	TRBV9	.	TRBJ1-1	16	TGTGCCAGCAGCCCCCGATCGTCGACACGGAACACTGAAGCTTTCTTT	CASSPRSSTRNTEAFF
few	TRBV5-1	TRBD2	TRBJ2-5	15	TGCGCCAGCAGCTCATTAGCGGGGGGTCGAGAGACCCAGTACTTC	CASSSLAGGRETQYF
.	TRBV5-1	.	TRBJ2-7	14	TGCGCCAGCAGCACCACGAGGCCTTCCTACGAGCAGTACTTC	CASSTTRPSYEQYF
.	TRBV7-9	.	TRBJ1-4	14	TGTGCCAGCAGCCTAGGGGGGACTAATGAAAAACTGTTTTTT	CASSLGGTNEKLFF
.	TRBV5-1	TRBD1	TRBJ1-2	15	TGCGCCAGCAGATACGGGACAGGGAAAGACTATGGCTACACCTTC	CASRYGTGKDYGYTF
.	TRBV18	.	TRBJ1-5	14	TGTGCCAGCTCACCACAGGGAAGCAATCAGCCCCAGCATTTT	CASSPQGSNQPQHF
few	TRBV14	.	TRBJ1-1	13	TGTGCCAGCAGCCAAGAGCACGGGGGTGAAGCTTTCTTT	CASSQEHGGEAFF
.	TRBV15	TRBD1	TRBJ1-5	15	TGTGCCACCAGCCCAGGAGGGGGCCGGATTCAGCCCCAGCATTTT	CATSPGGGRIQPQHF
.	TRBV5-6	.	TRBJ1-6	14	TGTGCCAGCAGCCCGGACGGAGGTCTCTCACCCCTCCACTTT	CASSPDGGLSPLHF
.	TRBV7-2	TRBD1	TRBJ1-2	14	TGTGCCAGCAGCTTAGGTGGACAGGGGGGTGGCTACACCTTC	CASSLGGQGGGYTF
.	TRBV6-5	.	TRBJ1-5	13	TGTGCCAGCAGTTACATAAGGGGTCAGCCCCAGCATTTT	CASSYIRGQPQHF
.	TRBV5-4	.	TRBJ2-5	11	TGTGCCAGCAGCCTGCAGGAGACCCAGTACTTC	CASSLQETQYF
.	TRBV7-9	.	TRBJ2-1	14	TGTGCCAGCAGCCCCATAAGCTCCTACAATGAGCAGTTCTTC	CASSPISSYNEQFF
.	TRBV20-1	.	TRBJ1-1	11	TGCAGTGCTAGTTCGAACACTGAAGCTTTCTTT	CSASSNTEAFF
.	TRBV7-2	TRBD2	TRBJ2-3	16	TGTGCCAGCAGCGTAACTAGCGGGGGTGGCACAGATACGCAGTATTTT	CASSVTSGGGTDTQYF
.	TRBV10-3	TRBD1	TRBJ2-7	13	TGTGCCATCAGTGGAGGGGGCCATTCCGAGCAGTACTTC	CAISGGGHSEQYF
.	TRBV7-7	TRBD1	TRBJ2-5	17	TGTGCCAGCAGCCAGGGACTGGGACAGGGAGGCCAAGAGACCCAGTACTTC	CASSQGLGQGGQETQYF